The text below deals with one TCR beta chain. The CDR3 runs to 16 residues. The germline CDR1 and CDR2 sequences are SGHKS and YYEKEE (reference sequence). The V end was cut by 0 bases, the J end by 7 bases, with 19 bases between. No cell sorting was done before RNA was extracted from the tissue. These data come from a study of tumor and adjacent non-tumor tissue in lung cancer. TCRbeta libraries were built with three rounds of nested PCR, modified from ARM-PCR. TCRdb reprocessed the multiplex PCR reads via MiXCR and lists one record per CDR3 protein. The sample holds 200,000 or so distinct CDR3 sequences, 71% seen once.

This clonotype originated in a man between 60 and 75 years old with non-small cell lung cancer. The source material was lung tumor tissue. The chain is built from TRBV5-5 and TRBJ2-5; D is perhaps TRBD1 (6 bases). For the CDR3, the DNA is TGTGCCAGCAGCTTGGGTAGAGGGGGATTATACCTGACCCAGTACTTC. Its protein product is CASSLGRGGLYLTQYF.